This T cell receptor (beta chain) was sequenced for a study of beta chain features in type 1 diabetes. cDNA synthesis used the whole RNA isolate, giving expressed TCRB sequences. Measured with immunoSEQ multiplex PCR; TCRdb has only the in-frame clones, and not every one. Among about 150,000 clones listed, less than 9.5% were seen once. This clone appeared a few times. The CDR3 runs to 12 residues. Germline CDR1 and CDR2: MDHEN and SYDVKM. The ends were cut back, 6 bases at V and 3 bases at J, with 9 bases in the middle. The V call is TRBV28, the J call TRBJ2-7; D is ambiguous. The sequenced sample was central memory CD4+ T cells from blood. This TCR was sampled from a man between 18 and 29 years old in good health. The CDR3 coding sequence is TGTGCCAGCAGGCCCCCGGGCTACGAGCAGTACTTC. This gives the protein CASRPPGYEQYF. The complete variable domain, with remaining parts taken from reference TRBV28 and TRBJ2-7, reads DVKVTQSSRYLVKRTGEKVFLECVQDMDHENMFWYRQDPGLGLRLIYFSYDVKMKEKGDIPEGYSVSREKKERFSLILESASTNQTSMYLCASRPPGYEQYFGPGTRLTVT.